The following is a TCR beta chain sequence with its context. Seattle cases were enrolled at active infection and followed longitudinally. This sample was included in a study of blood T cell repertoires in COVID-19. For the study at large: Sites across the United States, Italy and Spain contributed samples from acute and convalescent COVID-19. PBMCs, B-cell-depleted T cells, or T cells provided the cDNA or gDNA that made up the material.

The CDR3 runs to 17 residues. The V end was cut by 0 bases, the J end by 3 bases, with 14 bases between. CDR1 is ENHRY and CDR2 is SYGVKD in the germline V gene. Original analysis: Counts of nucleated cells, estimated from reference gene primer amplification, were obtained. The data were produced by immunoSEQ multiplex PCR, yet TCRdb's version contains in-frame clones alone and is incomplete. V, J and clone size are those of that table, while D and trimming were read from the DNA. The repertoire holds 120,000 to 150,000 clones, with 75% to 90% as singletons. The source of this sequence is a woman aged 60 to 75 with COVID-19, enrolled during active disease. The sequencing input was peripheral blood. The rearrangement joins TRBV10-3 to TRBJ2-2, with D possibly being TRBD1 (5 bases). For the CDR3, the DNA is TGTGCCATCAGTGAGTCGAGTACAGGCTGGTACACCGGGGAGCTGTTTTTT. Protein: CAISESSTGWYTGELFF.